This TCR beta chain was found in a study of blood T cell repertoires in COVID-19. The overall study: Acute and convalescent COVID-19 samples came from the United States, Italy and Spain. PBMCs, B-cell-depleted T cells, or T cells provided the cDNA or gDNA that made up the material.

CDR3 length: 15 amino acids. Trimming took 3 bases from V and 6 from J, leaving 14 bases between them. Germline loops: CDR1 MGHRA, CDR2 YSYEKL. Only in-frame clones appear in the TCRdb table, and some are missing; sequencing was by immunoSEQ multiplex PCR. The sample carries around 100,000 clones, 80% to 90% recorded once. Sample: peripheral blood. The chain links TRBV4-1 to TRBJ1-4, with a possible D match to TRBD1 (6 bases). The clonotype was recovered from a human donor in a cohort sampled during active COVID-19. The CDR3 region is CASSQLGGTYEKLFF. The DNA for the CDR3 is TGCGCCAGCAGCCAGCTTGGTGGGACATATGAAAAACTGTTTTTT.